This entry describes one T cell receptor (beta chain). The data belong to a study of blood T cell repertoires in COVID-19. Looking at the study overall: COVID-19 samples, acute and convalescent, were from the United States, Italy and Spain.

Participant-given clinical history determined each cohort assignment. Exposed participants came across a COVID-19 case within 2 weeks before study entry. The assay was immunoSEQ multiplex PCR, and TCRdb's table has in-frame clones only and misses some. The sample shows a few hundred thousand clones, over 75% of them seen only once. V was cut by 5 bases and J by 3 bases, with 16 bases left in between. The CDR3 runs 15 residues. Germline V gene sequence: CDR1 MDHEN, CDR2 SYDVKM. V usage is TRBV28 and J usage is TRBJ1-2; D is perhaps TRBD1 (5 bases). The clonotype was recovered from a woman aged 18-29 years who had been exposed to COVID-19. Sample: PBMCs or T cells enriched from blood (not recorded which). The CDR3 region is CASSLPWGVDYGYTF. In DNA, the CDR3 is TGTGCCAGCAGTCTGCCCTGGGGGGTGGACTATGGCTACACCTTC.